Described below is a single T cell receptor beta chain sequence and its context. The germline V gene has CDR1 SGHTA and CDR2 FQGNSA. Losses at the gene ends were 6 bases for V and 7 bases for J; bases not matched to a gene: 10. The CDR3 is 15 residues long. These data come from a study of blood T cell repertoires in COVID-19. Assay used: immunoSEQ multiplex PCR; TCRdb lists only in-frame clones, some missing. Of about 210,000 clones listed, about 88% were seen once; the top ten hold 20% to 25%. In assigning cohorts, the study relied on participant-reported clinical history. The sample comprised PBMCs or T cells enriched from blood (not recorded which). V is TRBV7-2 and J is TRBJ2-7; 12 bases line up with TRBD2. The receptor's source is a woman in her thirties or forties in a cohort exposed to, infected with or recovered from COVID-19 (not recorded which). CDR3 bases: TGTGCCAGCAGGGTTCTAGCGGGAGGGCCGAGTGAGCAGTACTTC. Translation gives CASRVLAGGPSEQYF.